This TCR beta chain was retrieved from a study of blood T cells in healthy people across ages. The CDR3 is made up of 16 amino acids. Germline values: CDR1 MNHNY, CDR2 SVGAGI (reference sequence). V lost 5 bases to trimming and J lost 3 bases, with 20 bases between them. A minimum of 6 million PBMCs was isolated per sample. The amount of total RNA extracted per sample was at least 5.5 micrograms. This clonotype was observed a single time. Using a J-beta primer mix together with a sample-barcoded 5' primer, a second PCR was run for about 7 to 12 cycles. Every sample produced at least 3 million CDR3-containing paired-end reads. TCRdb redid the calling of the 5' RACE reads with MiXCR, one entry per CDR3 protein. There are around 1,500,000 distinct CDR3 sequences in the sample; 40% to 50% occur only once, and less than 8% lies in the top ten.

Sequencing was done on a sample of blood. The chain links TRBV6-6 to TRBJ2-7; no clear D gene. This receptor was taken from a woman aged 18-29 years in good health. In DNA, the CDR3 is TGTGCCAGCAGTCCCCTGGACGTTGTGGTCTTCTACGAGCAGTACTTC. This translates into CASSPLDVVVFYEQYF.